Sequencing of this T cell receptor beta chain was carried out in a study of circulating CD8 cells and anti-PD-1 response in melanoma. Regarding the study as a whole: PD-1 and DPOS subsets showed similar, higher clonality than DNEG. Only baseline and M1 samples entered the published repertoire comparisons.

TCR libraries were prepared from roughly 15 ng of total RNA with the QIAseq Immune Repertoire TCR panel. TCRdb redid the calling of the reads with MiXCR, one entry per CDR3 protein. The top ten clones hold roughly 63% of a sample with 300 to 450 distinct CDR3 sequences, approximately 12% of them seen once. Details on this clonotype: Its antigen is unknown. A junction boundary mismatches the germline segment, possibly from a read error.

Per the germline V gene, CDR1 is SGHTA and CDR2 is FQGTGA. The length of the CDR3 is 15 residues. Live CD3+CD8+TCRalphabeta+ cells were sorted into four subsets by PD-1 and/or TIGIT. The clonotype comes from a human donor with melanoma. The chain carries TRBV7-3 and TRBJ2-5; D possibly corresponds to TRBD1 (6 bases). Sequenced material: CD8+ T cells from PBMCs, taken at baseline or after one month of anti-PD-1 therapy (not recorded which). The DNA for the CDR3 is TGTGCCAGCAGCTCCACCGGGACATGGGGAGAGACCCAGCACTTC. The encoded protein is CASSSTGTWGETQHF.